The rows below give T cell receptor beta chains drawn from one sample of a study of blood T cell repertoires in COVID-19. Measured with immunoSEQ multiplex PCR; TCRdb has only the in-frame clones, and not every one. The sample shows about 120,000 clones, roughly 82% of them seen only once. The material sequenced was peripheral blood. Every receptor here comes from a woman aged 60-75 years with acute or convalescent COVID-19. CDR3s include the opening cysteine and the closing phenylalanine or tryptophan. The D gene is left open where the match is weak. The size field is filled for only some rows; it gives once, few, many or a size class.

TGCGCCAGCAGCCAAGAAAATTTGGGACAGGGGTTTCAGCCCCAGCATTTT	CASSQENLGQGFQPQHF	TRBD1	NA	TRBJ1-5	TRBV4-3
TGCGCCAGCACCCGGACTAGCCAATCTAACAATGAGCAGTTCTTC	CASTRTSQSNNEQFF	TRBD2	NA	TRBJ2-1	TRBV5-1
TGTGCCTGGTCAGGGGATCGGGCCTATGGCTACACCTTC	CAWSGDRAYGYTF	NA	NA	TRBJ1-2	TRBV30
TGTGCCTGGAGTGACATCAGTGAATACTATGGCTACACCTTC	CAWSDISEYYGYTF	NA	NA	TRBJ1-2	TRBV30
TGTGCCACCAGCAGAGAAGCAGGGGTGTATGGCTACACCTTC	CATSREAGVYGYTF	NA	NA	TRBJ1-2	TRBV15
TGCGCCAGCAGCCAAGTTCTAGCGGAGTACACCGGGGAGCTGTTTTTT	CASSQVLAEYTGELFF	TRBD2	once	TRBJ2-2	TRBV4-3
TGTGCCAGCAGCCAAGCTACGCGGGGGGGCGATGGTACGCAGTATTTT	CASSQATRGGDGTQYF	TRBD2	NA	TRBJ2-3	TRBV4-2
TGTGCCAGCAGCTTTAGGGCAGGGGGCGCGTCAGATGGCTACACCTTC	CASSFRAGGASDGYTF	TRBD1	NA	TRBJ1-2	TRBV5-4
TGTGCCAGCAGAGAAGGACAGGGAGGAACCTACGAGCAGTACTTC	CASREGQGGTYEQYF	TRBD1	NA	TRBJ2-7	TRBV6-1
TGCGCCAGCAGCTTTTCGTCGAACACTGAAGCTTTCTTT	CASSFSSNTEAFF	NA	NA	TRBJ1-1	TRBV5-1
TGCGCCAGCAGCTTACAGGGGGCAGGTGGTGACACTGAAGCTTTCTTT	CASSLQGAGGDTEAFF	TRBD1	NA	TRBJ1-1	TRBV5-1
TGTGCCAGGACAAGCGCACGGGACAGGGTTAATGAAAAACTGTTTTTT	CARTSARDRVNEKLFF	TRBD1	NA	TRBJ1-4	TRBV5-8
TGTGCCAGCAGCTTGAACACCAATGAGCAGTTCTTC	CASSLNTNEQFF	NA	NA	TRBJ2-1	TRBV5-4
TGTGCCAGTAGCCAGACCGCGGCGGGCCCCTATGGCTACACCTTC	CASSQTAAGPYGYTF	NA	NA	TRBJ1-2	TRBV19
TGCAGCGTTGGCATACAGGGAGGCTACACCTTC	CSVGIQGGYTF	NA	NA	TRBJ1-2	TRBV29-1
TGTGCCAGCCGGAACCACAGGGACACGGGCTACGAGCAGTACTTC	CASRNHRDTGYEQYF	NA	NA	TRBJ2-7	TRBV7-2
TGTGCCAGCAGTCCGAGGGCGTATTCACCCCTCCACTTT	CASSPRAYSPLHF	NA	NA	TRBJ1-6	TRBV12-3/TRBV12-4
TGTGCCAGCAGTTACGGACAGAGATCGGGTGAGCAGTTCTTC	CASSYGQRSGEQFF	NA	NA	TRBJ2-1	TRBV6-2/TRBV6-3
TGTGCCAGCAGCAAAGGACACGACGGAAACACCATATATTTT	CASSKGHDGNTIYF	NA	NA	TRBJ1-3	TRBV7-2
TGTGCCGGACGGGACAGCACCTACAATGAGCAGTTCTTC	CAGRDSTYNEQFF	TRBD1	NA	TRBJ2-1	TRBV6-5
TGCGCCAGCAGTGATACTCCAGGGAGGGAGACCCAGTACTTC	CASSDTPGRETQYF	NA	NA	TRBJ2-5	TRBV4-1
TGTGCCAGCAGCTCCCTCCCCGGGGAAGGCTACACCTTC	CASSSLPGEGYTF	NA	NA	TRBJ1-2	TRBV7-3
TGTGCCAGCAGCTCCGCAGGGGGCGAGCAGTACTTC	CASSSAGGEQYF	TRBD1	few	TRBJ2-7	TRBV6-5
TGTGCCAGCAGCTTCGCGGGGCGCGAGCAGTACTTC	CASSFAGREQYF	NA	NA	TRBJ2-7	TRBV11-2
TGTGCCAGCAGCGTAGATGGGGAGACCGGGGAGCTGTTTTTT	CASSVDGETGELFF	NA	NA	TRBJ2-2	TRBV9
TGCGCCAGCAGCTTGGGCGGGGGCGGTATAGAAGATACGCAGTATTTT	CASSLGGGGIEDTQYF	NA	NA	TRBJ2-3	TRBV5-1
TGTGCCACCACCAGCGGTGAGGGAGACACAGATACGCAGTATTTT	CATTSGEGDTDTQYF	NA	NA	TRBJ2-3	TRBV15
TGCAGCGTCGGGACCTCCGGGACAGGGTCTGGCTACACCTTC	CSVGTSGTGSGYTF	TRBD1	many	TRBJ1-2	TRBV29-1